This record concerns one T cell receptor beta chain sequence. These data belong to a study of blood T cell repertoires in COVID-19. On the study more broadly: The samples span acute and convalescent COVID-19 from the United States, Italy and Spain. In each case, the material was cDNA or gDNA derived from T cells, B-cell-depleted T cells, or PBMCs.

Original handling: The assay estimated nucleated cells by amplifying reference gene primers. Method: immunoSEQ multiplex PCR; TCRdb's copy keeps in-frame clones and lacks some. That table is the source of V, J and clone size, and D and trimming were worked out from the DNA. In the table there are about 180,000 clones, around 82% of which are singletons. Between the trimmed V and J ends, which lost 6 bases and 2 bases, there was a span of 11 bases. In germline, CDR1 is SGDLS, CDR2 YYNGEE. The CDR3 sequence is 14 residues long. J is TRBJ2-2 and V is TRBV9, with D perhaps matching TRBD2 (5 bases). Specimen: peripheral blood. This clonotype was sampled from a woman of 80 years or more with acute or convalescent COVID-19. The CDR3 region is CASKRAGNTGELFF. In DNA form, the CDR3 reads TGTGCCAGCAAGAGGGCAGGCAACACCGGGGAGCTGTTTTTT.